This T cell receptor beta chain was found in a study of a mutant IDH1 vaccine in newly diagnosed glioma (dated by TCRdb to about 2021). About the study as a whole: Across visits V03 through V10, patients got a total of eight vaccinations, given in weeks 1, 3, 5, 7, 11, 15, 19 and 23. In the chemotherapy-containing groups, vaccination started alongside temozolomide cycles, whereas in patients who had radiotherapy alone it started 4-6 weeks after radiotherapy. Of the roughly 31 treated patients, about 60% were male and about 40% were female, and the mean age was roughly 40 years. Prior to enrollment, patients had been given standard therapy consisting of radiotherapy alone, temozolomide alone, or radiochemotherapy with temozolomide, with the combination given to most patients. Peripheral blood was collected at six visits: V03 (baseline), V05, V07, V10, V12 and V13. For exploratory analyses, longitudinal TCRB deep sequencing was carried out in more than 20 treated patients wherever samples were available.

The time point label for this specimen denotes: week 23, last vaccination. Every vaccine dose consisted of 300 ug of a 20-mer mutant IDH1 peptide in Montanide, administered subcutaneously together with topical imiquimod. Donors had newly diagnosed WHO grade 3 or 4 IDH1-mutant astrocytomas with loss of nuclear ATRX. The samples were drawn from NOA16, a multicentre, single-arm, open-label phase I trial in Germany that tested a mutant IDH1 peptide vaccine in humans for the first time. Genomic DNA for TCRB sequencing was extracted from EDTA blood using the DNeasy Blood and Tissue Kit. The library was prepared using the immunoSEQ multiplex PCR assay. Following the manufacturer's protocol, the hsTCRB Kit was used to amplify rearranged TCR beta chain sequences. An Illumina MiSeq was used to sequence the TCRB libraries. The source study handled its data this way. Demultiplexing, trimming and gene mapping were performed with the kit vendor's proprietary platform. In TCRdb, the immuneACCESS table is reduced to in-frame sequences with V and J assigned. These tables do not hold every clone; where another copy was compared, an unresolved V gene accounts for under half, and the others remain unexplained. D and trimming were read from the DNA, whereas the V and J calls and clone size are those reported in that table. In all, the sample holds around 40,000 clones, and approximately 72% of those were seen once. About 4.9% of the sample rests with the top ten.

Looking up the germline V gene (reference sequence) yields CDR1 GTSNPN and CDR2 SVGIG. The CDR3, from cysteine to phenylalanine, totals 16 residues. Solely the CDR3 DNA is kept, with 48 bases framed from the first base. V sheds 7 bases and J sheds 6 bases, leaving 27 bases between their ends. A remark on this clone: Its antigen target is currently unknown. Per-base qualities were not stored, and no clone one base away is much larger.

Results the study describes overall, beyond this receptor: Vaccine-induced immune responses across multiple MHC alleles were detected in about 92% of patients. Selection of PBMC samples for TCRB deep sequencing was based on availability. According to the authors, sample limitations meant that analyses of patient blood samples could not be reproduced. Pseudoprogression seemed to be unrelated to changes in the top peripheral T cell clonotypes found by TCRB sequencing.

Material: PBMCs, obtained from a glioma patient whose treatment included an IDH1 peptide vaccine. The receptor was isolated from a man between 50 and 59 years old with glioma. This receptor chain uses TRBV30 and TRBJ2-5; perhaps TRBD2 is the D gene, with 7 bases matching. The nucleotide sequence reads TGTGCCTTAACCCCTTGGGGGCTAGCGGCCGGGAAGACCCAGTACTTC. The resulting protein is CALTPWGLAAGKTQYF.